This T cell receptor (beta chain) was obtained from a study of control samples from healthy donors and cancer patients. TCRdb's table, derived via immunoSEQ multiplex PCR, lists solely in-frame clones and lacks some. Among 48,000 or so clones listed, 93% were seen once. CDR1 is SGHAT, CDR2 FQNNGV, per germline. V was clipped by 4 bases and J by 0 bases; unmatched bases: 7. The CDR3 covers 17 residues. The TCR sequence derives from a woman in her fifties or sixties with head and neck cancer. The sample taken for sequencing was PBMCs. The chain uses TRBV11-2 and TRBJ1-3; TRBD1 matches at 9 bases. CDR3 residues: CASSSGTGFISGNTIYF. CDR3 coding DNA: TGTGCCAGCAGCTCCGGGACAGGGTTTATCTCTGGAAACACCATATATTTT.